Listed below are T cell receptor beta chains from one sample, sequenced in a study of T cell repertoires in cytomegalovirus infection. Each CDR3 protein is one row after TCRdb ran MiXCR on the reads. The sample has 600,000 to 800,000 distinct CDR3 sequences, approximately 24% seen once. Sample: CD8+ T cells from PBMCs. The receptor set was obtained from a human donor in good health (CMV status not recorded). Some clones in this sample may be carry-over from other donors' samples. Both conserved end residues are part of each CDR3. The order of the fields is V gene, clone size, J gene, D gene, CDR3 protein, CDR3 DNA. D genes are given only for firm matches. Not every row has a clone size; where given, it reads once, few, many or a size class.

V: TRBV6-2/TRBV6-3; size: few; J: TRBJ2-2; D: .; CDR3: CASSFPSGFTGELFF; DNA: TGTGCCAGCAGCTTCCCATCGGGGTTCACCGGGGAGCTGTTTTTT
V: TRBV6-1; size: .; J: TRBJ2-1; D: TRBD2; CDR3: CASSLISGVRYNEQFF; DNA: TGTGCCAGCAGTCTCATAAGCGGGGTTAGGTACAATGAGCAGTTCTTC
V: TRBV28; size: many; J: TRBJ1-2; D: .; CDR3: CASSFWTPPRDYGYTF; DNA: TGTGCCAGCAGTTTCTGGACACCTCCGCGGGACTATGGCTACACCTTC
V: TRBV27; size: .; J: TRBJ1-5; D: .; CDR3: CASSLRDGYNQPQHF; DNA: TGTGCCAGCAGTTTAAGGGACGGCTACAATCAGCCCCAGCATTTT
V: TRBV7-3; size: few; J: TRBJ1-1; D: TRBD1; CDR3: CASSYSGGRVTEAFF; DNA: TGTGCCAGCAGCTACTCAGGGGGTCGAGTCACTGAAGCTTTCTTT
V: TRBV20-1; size: few; J: TRBJ2-1; D: TRBD1; CDR3: CSASQPGQGVYNEQFF; DNA: TGCAGTGCTAGCCAACCGGGACAGGGGGTTTACAATGAGCAGTTCTTC
V: TRBV28; size: few; J: TRBJ1-5; D: TRBD1; CDR3: CASSYRQGHQPQHF; DNA: TGTGCCAGCAGTTACCGACAGGGTCATCAGCCCCAGCATTTT
V: TRBV12-3/TRBV12-4; size: many; J: TRBJ1-1; D: .; CDR3: CASRMDSREAFF; DNA: TGTGCCAGCAGAATGGACAGCCGTGAAGCTTTCTTT
V: TRBV20-1; size: .; J: TRBJ2-2; D: .; CDR3: CSARGQEGTGELFF; DNA: TGCAGTGCTAGAGGACAGGAGGGAACCGGGGAGCTGTTTTTT
V: TRBV14; size: few; J: TRBJ2-1; D: .; CDR3: CASSQPHMDSYNEQFF; DNA: TGTGCCAGCAGCCAACCCCACATGGACAGCTACAATGAGCAGTTCTTC
V: TRBV7-6; size: many; J: TRBJ2-7; D: TRBD2; CDR3: CASSPGRGSEQYF; DNA: TGTGCCAGCAGCCCCGGGAGGGGCAGCGAGCAGTACTTC
V: TRBV10-3; size: many; J: TRBJ2-1; D: TRBD1; CDR3: CAISDQDRGNEQFF; DNA: TGTGCCATCAGTGATCAGGACAGGGGCAATGAGCAGTTCTTC
V: TRBV25-1; size: .; J: TRBJ2-3; D: .; CDR3: CASSEFVISGLTPDTQYF; DNA: TGTGCCAGCAGTGAATTCGTGATTTCGGGACTTACACCAGATACGCAGTATTTT
V: TRBV7-6; size: .; J: TRBJ1-1; D: .; CDR3: CASSLGGGDAFF; DNA: TGTGCCAGCAGTTTGGGGGGGGGGGACGCTTTCTTT
V: TRBV13; size: .; J: TRBJ2-3; D: TRBD2; CDR3: CASSLVRSGALDTQYF; DNA: TGTGCCAGCAGCTTAGTGAGGAGCGGGGCGCTAGATACGCAGTATTTT
V: TRBV6-6; size: .; J: TRBJ1-4; D: .; CDR3: CASSYSEGDEKLFF; DNA: TGTGCCAGCAGTTACTCGGAGGGTGATGAAAAACTGTTTTTT
V: TRBV7-2; size: .; J: TRBJ2-1; D: TRBD2; CDR3: CASSREGSVGNEQFF; DNA: TGTGCCAGCAGCCGGGAGGGGTCGGTAGGGAATGAGCAGTTCTTC
V: TRBV9; size: few; J: TRBJ2-5; D: .; CDR3: CASSEGGTQETQYF; DNA: TGTGCCAGCAGCGAAGGGGGGACCCAAGAGACCCAGTACTTC
V: TRBV14; size: few; J: TRBJ1-3; D: TRBD1; CDR3: CASSATGDSGNTIYF; DNA: TGTGCCAGCAGCGCTACAGGGGACTCTGGAAACACCATATATTTT
V: TRBV28; size: many; J: TRBJ2-1; D: .; CDR3: CASSLSAFSYNEQFF; DNA: TGTGCCAGCAGTTTGTCCGCATTTTCTTACAATGAGCAGTTCTTC
V: TRBV15; size: .; J: TRBJ2-5; D: TRBD1; CDR3: CATSSEAGQGTQETQYF; DNA: TGTGCCACCAGCTCAGAAGCGGGACAGGGGACCCAAGAGACCCAGTACTTC
V: TRBV4-1; size: .; J: TRBJ2-7; D: TRBD1; CDR3: CASSQVWTGSFEQYF; DNA: TGCGCCAGCAGCCAAGTCTGGACAGGGTCGTTCGAGCAGTACTTC
V: TRBV24-1; size: .; J: TRBJ1-5; D: .; CDR3: CATSDPTIHDNQPQHF; DNA: TGTGCCACCAGTGACCCCACCATTCATGACAATCAGCCCCAGCATTTT
V: TRBV6-2/TRBV6-3; size: .; J: TRBJ2-1; D: TRBD1; CDR3: CASSYERQGVIEQFF; DNA: TGTGCCAGCAGTTATGAGAGACAGGGGGTTATTGAGCAGTTCTTC
V: TRBV29-1; size: .; J: TRBJ1-2; D: .; CDR3: CSVRGIYGYTF; DNA: TGCAGCGTTCGCGGGATATATGGCTACACCTTC
V: TRBV25-1; size: .; J: TRBJ1-4; D: .; CDR3: CASSELVIGGEKLFF; DNA: TGTGCCAGCAGTGAATTAGTCATCGGCGGTGAAAAACTGTTTTTT
V: TRBV9; size: .; J: TRBJ2-1; D: .; CDR3: CASSVALSYNEQFF; DNA: TGTGCCAGCAGCGTAGCCCTTTCCTACAATGAGCAGTTCTTC
V: TRBV7-9; size: many; J: TRBJ2-5; D: .; CDR3: CASNDGRGVETQYF; DNA: TGTGCCAGCAACGACGGGCGAGGCGTCGAGACCCAGTACTTC
V: TRBV9; size: few; J: TRBJ1-1; D: .; CDR3: CASSSQGWGTEAFF; DNA: TGTGCCAGCAGCAGCCAGGGGTGGGGTACTGAAGCTTTCTTT
V: TRBV6-8; size: .; J: TRBJ2-5; D: .; CDR3: CASSYSAGDTPQETQYF; DNA: TGTGCCAGCAGTTACTCGGCAGGAGACACCCCCCAAGAGACCCAGTACTTC
V: TRBV5-5; size: .; J: TRBJ1-3; D: .; CDR3: CASSLQGSSGNTIYF; DNA: TGTGCCAGCAGCCTACAGGGAAGCTCTGGAAACACCATATATTTT
V: TRBV27; size: few; J: TRBJ2-7; D: .; CDR3: CASSFVQGRVYEQYF; DNA: TGTGCCAGCAGTTTTGTACAGGGCCGGGTCTACGAGCAGTACTTC
V: TRBV12-3/TRBV12-4; size: many; J: TRBJ1-1; D: TRBD1; CDR3: CASSFGTGGFPSPWNTEAFF; DNA: TGTGCCAGCAGTTTCGGGACAGGGGGGTTTCCCTCGCCTTGGAACACTGAAGCTTTCTTT
V: TRBV25-1; size: .; J: TRBJ1-1; D: TRBD1; CDR3: CASSAYHRGSTEAFF; DNA: TGTGCCAGCAGTGCCTATCACAGGGGCAGCACTGAAGCTTTCTTT
V: TRBV29-1; size: few; J: TRBJ2-3; D: TRBD2; CDR3: CSAGSRGGSTDTQYF; DNA: TGCAGCGCCGGGTCTCGCGGGGGAAGCACAGATACGCAGTATTTT
V: TRBV7-6; size: many; J: TRBJ2-6; D: .; CDR3: CASSSRPSGANVLTF; DNA: TGTGCCAGCAGCTCCCGGCCCTCCGGGGCCAACGTCCTGACTTTC